This T cell receptor beta chain is from a study of T cells in Graves' hyperthyroidism and ophthalmopathy. RNA transcripts provided the source from which TCR beta CDR3 regions were amplified. HTBI primers were the set used in a first-round RT-PCR of the TCR CDR3. TCRdb independently ran MiXCR on the multiplex PCR reads; one entry per CDR3 protein. The table has fewer than 650,000 distinct CDR3 sequences, roughly 15% seen once. In this sample, this clonotype turned up many times. The V gene lost 3 bases and the J gene lost 5 bases, with 15 bases spanning the gap. Germline-derived CDR1 and CDR2 are DFQATT and SNEGSKA (reference sequence). CDR3 length equals 14 residues.

The sequenced sample was blood. This clonotype was obtained from a woman aged 35 to 49 with Graves' hyperthyroidism. The V gene is TRBV20-1, the J gene TRBJ2-3; D is possibly TRBD2 (5 bases). The CDR3 spells CSASRTGFGDTQYF. The CDR3 DNA sequence: TGCAGTGCTAGCCGGACTGGATTCGGAGATACGCAGTATTTT.